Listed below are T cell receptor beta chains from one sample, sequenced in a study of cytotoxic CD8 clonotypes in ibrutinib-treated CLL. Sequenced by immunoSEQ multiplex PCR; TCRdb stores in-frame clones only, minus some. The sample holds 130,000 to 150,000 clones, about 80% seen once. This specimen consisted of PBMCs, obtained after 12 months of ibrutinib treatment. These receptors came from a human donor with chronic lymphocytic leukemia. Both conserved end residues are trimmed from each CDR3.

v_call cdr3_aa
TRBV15 ATSRLTGGTEAF
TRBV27 ASSFQTSGTYEQY
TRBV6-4 ASSEGVARLITDTQY
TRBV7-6 ASSLGTGAYEQY
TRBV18 ASSPAGASYEQY
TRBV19 ASSLLKDGYT
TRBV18 ASSLDSNYGYT
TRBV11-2 ASSLSLGLAGGEQF
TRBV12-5 ASGLSGQTYEQY
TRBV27 ASSSGTGSYYGYT
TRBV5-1 ASSVGAQGAGNTIY
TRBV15 ATSPDRGYGYT
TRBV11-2 ASSLGLGAGYEQY
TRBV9 ASSPRLDSTIQY
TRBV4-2 ASSQTGVVEQF
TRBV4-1 ASSQGGRLEAF
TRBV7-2 ASSFSPVEGNPYEQY
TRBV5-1 ASSYRWGQRNTEAF
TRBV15 ATSRGFGNTIY
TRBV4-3 ASSQALSYTEAF
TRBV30 AWRSGYSYEQY
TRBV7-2 ASSLLAGANVLT
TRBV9 ASSTRTFNTGELF
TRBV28 ASSLLGDPSTDTQY
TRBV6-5 ASSWDGTYEQY
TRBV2 ASSSLGTDTQY
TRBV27 ASDRSGATGQPQH
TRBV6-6 ASSSHSLNIQY
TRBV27 ASSFWGEEQY
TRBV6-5 ASYAGNFETQY
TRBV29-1 SVASTSYGYT
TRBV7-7 ASSLQAGGQDEQF
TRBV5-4 ASSLQGRETQY
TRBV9 ASSVEGSAIY
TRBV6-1 ANARGARTGELF
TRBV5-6 ASSLLGRGDNEQF